One and the same sample provided the 5 T cell receptor beta chains below, sequenced in a study of Ad26.COV2.S vaccination and SARS-CoV-2 variants (dated by TCRdb to about 2021). The time point label, read with the paper, signifies: individuals recovered from natural SARS-CoV-2 infection. Library construction relied on the immunoSEQ multiplex PCR assay. Sourced from immuneACCESS, this table was stored by TCRdb with only in-frame sequences that have V and J called. A share of the clones is absent; for the studies checked, an unresolved V gene accounts for under half, and the remainder has no known explanation. The sample profile shows some 45,000 clones; roughly 84% of them were found once. The ten largest make up roughly 45% of the sample. The source material was peripheral blood, sampled after recovery from COVID-19. The origin of the receptors is a human donor who had recovered from COVID-19.

V and J are TRBV7-2 and TRBJ1-5; TRBD1 might be the D (5 bases). The V and J ends lost 1 base and 7 bases respectively, with 20 bases between them. The CDR3 consists of 17 residues. The germline V gene has CDR1 SGHTA and CDR2 FQGNSA. The CDR3 coding sequence is TGTGCCAGCAGCTTAGAAAAGGGGTTTGAGATGATCCAGCCCCAGCATTTT. Translating gives CASSLEKGFEMIQPQHF.

This chain connects TRBV20-1 to TRBJ2-3; D unresolved. V dropped 3 bases and J dropped 0 bases, with 13 bases sitting between them. The CDR3 runs 15 residues. Per the germline V gene, CDR1 is DFQATT and CDR2 is SNEGSKA (reference sequence). The CDR3 loop reads CSASWRSPSTDTQYF. As DNA, the CDR3 is TGCAGTGCTAGTTGGCGGAGCCCTAGCACAGATACGCAGTATTTT.

J is TRBJ2-6 and V is TRBV10-3; 10 nucleotides align to TRBD1. CDR3 length: 18 amino acids. J lost 0 bases, V lost 6 bases, and 8 bases had no gene match. CDR1 and CDR2 (germline): ENHRY, SYGVKD. CDR3: CAIRRQGAPYSGANVLTF. As DNA, the CDR3 is TGTGCCATCAGACGACAGGGGGCCCCTTACTCTGGGGCCAACGTCCTGACTTTC.

This clone was seen once. The chain recombines TRBV5-1 with TRBJ2-3; D uncertain. Trimming removed 4 bases at V and 0 bases at J, with 9 bases between. Germline V gene sequence: CDR1 SGHRS, CDR2 YFSETQ. This CDR3 has 14 residues. CDR3 amino acids: CASSPHSSTDTQYF. CDR3 DNA: TGCGCCAGCAGCCCCCATTCTAGCACAGATACGCAGTATTTT. The whole variable domain, remainder taken from reference TRBV5-1 and TRBJ2-3, is KAGVTQTPRYLIKTRGQQVTLSCSPISGHRSVSWYQQTPGQGLQFLFEYFSETQRNKGNFPGRFSGRQFSNSRSEMNVSTLELGDSALYLCASSPHSSTDTQYFGPGTRLTVL.

The chain has TRBV24-1 and TRBJ2-2; 8 positions match TRBD1. CDR1 is KGHDR, CDR2 SFDVKD, per germline. The CDR3 extends over 16 amino acids. V lost 3 bases, J lost 7 bases, and 9 bases stayed unmatched. In DNA form, the CDR3 reads TGTGCCACCAGTGATCCCGACAGGGGAGTAGTCGGGGAGCTGTTTTTT. Translating gives CATSDPDRGVVGELFF.